This is a list of T cell receptor beta chains from one sample in a study of tumor and adjacent non-tumor tissue in lung cancer. In TCRdb, the multiplex PCR reads were re-called with MiXCR into one record per CDR3 protein. The table shows more than 90,000 distinct CDR3 sequences, with 65% to 75% occurring only once. What was sequenced was lung tumor tissue. Receptors were obtained from a man in his 60s with non-small cell lung cancer. Each CDR3 is given with its conserved first and last residue. A D gene is named only where the DNA matches it firmly. For some rows the clone size is stated as once, few or many, or as a class when expanded; others skip it.

cdr3_nt cdr3_aa v_call d_call clone_size j_call
TGTCCCAGCAGCCACCGGACCTCTACGGCTACGCTGTGTTTT CPSSHRTSTATLCF TRBV11-2 . . TRBJ2-3
TGTGCCATCAGCCCCGCACGGAGAAGCTCCTACAATGAGCGGTTCTTC CAISPARRSSYNERFF TRBV11-3 . . TRBJ2-1
TGTGCCAGCGTACCTAGAGGGACAGGGGGAAGGAACACTGAAGCTTTCTTT CASVPRGTGGRNTEAFF TRBV6-5 TRBD1 . TRBJ1-1
TGTGCCAGCAGCTTACTTTCAGGGGCGACGAACACCGGGGAGCTGTTTTTT CASSLLSGATNTGELFF TRBV11-2 . . TRBJ2-2
TGTACTAATGGTTTGCTGAGTGGGGTTGAAGCATTCTTT CTNGLLSGVEAFF TRBV12-5 . . TRBJ1-1
TGTACCAGCTGTATGTCGGACAGGGGTTACGAGCAGTACTTC CTSCMSDRGYEQYF TRBV11-1 TRBD1 . TRBJ2-7
TGTGCCAGCAAGGAAGCAGATTCACCTAACTATGACTACACCTTC CASKEADSPNYDYTF TRBV6-1 . . TRBJ1-2
TGTGCCAGCGGTTTAGGGGGCGGACAAGACCCTGGAAACACCATATATTTT CASGLGGGQDPGNTIYF TRBV12-3/TRBV12-4 TRBD1 once TRBJ1-3
TGTGCCAGCAGTCCTGGGACTAGTTATGAGCAGTTCTTC CASSPGTSYEQFF TRBV28 TRBD2 many TRBJ2-1
TGCGCCAGCAGTGAGATGGGTTTCCACGCCGGGGAGCTGTTTTTT CASSEMGFHAGELFF TRBV10-2 . many TRBJ2-2
TGCAGCATTGGGGGACAGCCTAACTACGGCTACACCTTC CSIGGQPNYGYTF TRBV29-1 TRBD1 . TRBJ1-2
TGTGCCAGCAGTTCGACTAGCGGGAATACTTACAATGAGCAGTTCTTC CASSSTSGNTYNEQFF TRBV11-1 TRBD2 . TRBJ2-1
TGTGCCAGCGAGGGACAGCAACAAGAGACCCAGTACTTC CASEGQQQETQYF TRBV28 TRBD1 . TRBJ2-5
TGTGCCACCAGCGCAGCGAATAGCAATCAGCCCCAGCATTTT CATSAANSNQPQHF TRBV24-1 . . TRBJ1-5
TGTACCAGCAGCACCGCGGGACAGGGGCGTCACGAGCAGTCCTTC CTSSTAGQGRHEQSF TRBV11-1 TRBD1 . TRBJ2-7
TGTGCCAGCAGTCCCCAGGGAGGGAACTGTGGATACACCTTC CASSPQGGNCGYTF TRBV6-5 . once TRBJ1-2
TGCGCCAGCAGCTCATCAGGGGGCGGGGGTCAAGAGACCCAGTACTTC CASSSSGGGGQETQYF TRBV5-1 . many TRBJ2-5
TGTGCCAGCAGCCAAGGAATTGGGCCAGTGGGAGTTTCCAATGAGCAGTTCTTC CASSQGIGPVGVSNEQFF TRBV4-2 . . TRBJ2-1
TGTGCTAGCAGCTTAGTCCTCAGACAGGGGAGCTACGAGCAGTGCTTC CASSLVLRQGSYEQCF TRBV11-2 TRBD1 . TRBJ2-7
TGCAGCGTTGAGAGGACGACCCCAGGGGATAATGAAAAACTGTTTTTT CSVERTTPGDNEKLFF TRBV29-1 . many TRBJ1-4
TGTGCCAGCAGCCAAGGGCGGACACTTAACACCGGGGAGCTGTTTTTT CASSQGRTLNTGELFF TRBV11-3 . medium-sized TRBJ2-2
TGTGCCAACACGCGAGATGGTGGCGATCATGGGGCCCAGTACTTC CANTRDGGDHGAQYF TRBV6-5 . . TRBJ2-5
TGTACCAGCAGTCCTGGGACTTCTGTCTCTGGGGCCAACATCCTGACTTTT CTSSPGTSVSGANILTF TRBV12-3/TRBV12-4 . . TRBJ2-6
TGCAGTGCTAGAGATGGGCCTACCCAGTACTTC CSARDGPTQYF TRBV20-1 . many TRBJ2-5
TGTGCCATTAGTGGAGGGGTCGCGGGATACCTCTATGAGCAGTACTTC CAISGGVAGYLYEQYF TRBV25-1 . . TRBJ2-7
TGCATTGCTAGAGCCCTGAGACTAGCGGGTCCCTACAATGAGCAGTTCTTC CIARALRLAGPYNEQFF TRBV20-1 TRBD2 few TRBJ2-1
TGTGCCAGCAGTAAGGGGACAGGGGAATCCAATGAGCAGTTCTTC CASSKGTGESNEQFF TRBV6-1 TRBD1 . TRBJ2-1
TGCGCCAGCAGCATTGGACAGAACAATGAGTCGTTCTTC CASSIGQNNESFF TRBV5-1 . . TRBJ2-1